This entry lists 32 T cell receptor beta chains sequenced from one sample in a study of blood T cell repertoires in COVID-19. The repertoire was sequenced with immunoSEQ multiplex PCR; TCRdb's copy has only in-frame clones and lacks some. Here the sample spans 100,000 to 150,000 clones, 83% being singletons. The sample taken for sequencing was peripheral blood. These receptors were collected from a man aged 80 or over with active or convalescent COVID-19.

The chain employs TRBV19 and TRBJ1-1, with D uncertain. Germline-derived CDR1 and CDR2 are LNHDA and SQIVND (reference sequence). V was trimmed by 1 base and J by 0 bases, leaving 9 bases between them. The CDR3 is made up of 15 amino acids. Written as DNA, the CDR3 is TGTGCCAGTAGTATAGCGGTCAACTTGAACACTGAAGCTTTCTTT. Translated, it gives CASSIAVNLNTEAFF.

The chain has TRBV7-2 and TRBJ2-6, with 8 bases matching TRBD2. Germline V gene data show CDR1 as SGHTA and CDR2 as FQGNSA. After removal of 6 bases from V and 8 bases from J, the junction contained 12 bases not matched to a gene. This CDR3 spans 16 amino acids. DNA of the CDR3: TGTGCCAGCAGTTCAAAACGGGGGGGCGGGCCCAACGTCCTGACTTTC. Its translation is CASSSKRGGGPNVLTF.

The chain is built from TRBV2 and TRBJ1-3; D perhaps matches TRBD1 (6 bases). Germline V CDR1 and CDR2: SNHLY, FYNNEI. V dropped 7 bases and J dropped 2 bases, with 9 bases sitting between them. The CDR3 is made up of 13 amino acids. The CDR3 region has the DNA TGTGCCAGCATCAGGACAGCTGGAAACACCATATATTTT. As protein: CASIRTAGNTIYF.

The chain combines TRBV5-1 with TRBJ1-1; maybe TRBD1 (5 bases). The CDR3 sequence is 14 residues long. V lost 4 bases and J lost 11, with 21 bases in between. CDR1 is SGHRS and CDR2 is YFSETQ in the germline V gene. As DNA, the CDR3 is TGCGCCAGCAGCCCCGGAGCGGGGACGGGAGAGGCTTTCTTT. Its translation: CASSPGAGTGEAFF.

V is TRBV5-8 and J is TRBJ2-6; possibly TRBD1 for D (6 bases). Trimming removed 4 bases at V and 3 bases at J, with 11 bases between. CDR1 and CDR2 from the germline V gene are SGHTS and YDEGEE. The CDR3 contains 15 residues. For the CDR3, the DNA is TGTGCCAGCAGCGTACAGGGTCATGGGGCCAACGTCCTGACTTTC. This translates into CASSVQGHGANVLTF.

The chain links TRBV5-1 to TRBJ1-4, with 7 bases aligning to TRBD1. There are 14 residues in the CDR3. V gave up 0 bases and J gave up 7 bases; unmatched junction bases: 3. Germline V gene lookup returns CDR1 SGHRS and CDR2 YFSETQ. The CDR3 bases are TGCGCCAGCAGCTTGGCCCCAGGGGGTGAAAAACTGTTTTTT. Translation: CASSLAPGGEKLFF.

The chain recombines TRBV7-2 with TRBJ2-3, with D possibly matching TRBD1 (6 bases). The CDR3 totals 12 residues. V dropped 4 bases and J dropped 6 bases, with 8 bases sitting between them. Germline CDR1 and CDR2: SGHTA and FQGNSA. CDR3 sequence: CASSSGVDTQYF. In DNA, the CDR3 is TGTGCCAGCAGCTCAGGGGTGGATACGCAGTATTTT.

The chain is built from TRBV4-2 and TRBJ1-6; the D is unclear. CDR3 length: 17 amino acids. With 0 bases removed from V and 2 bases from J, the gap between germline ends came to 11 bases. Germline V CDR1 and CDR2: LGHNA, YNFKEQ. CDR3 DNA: TGTGCCAGCAGCCAAGAGATCCCCGGGGCCTATAATTCACCCCTCCACTTT. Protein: CASSQEIPGAYNSPLHF.

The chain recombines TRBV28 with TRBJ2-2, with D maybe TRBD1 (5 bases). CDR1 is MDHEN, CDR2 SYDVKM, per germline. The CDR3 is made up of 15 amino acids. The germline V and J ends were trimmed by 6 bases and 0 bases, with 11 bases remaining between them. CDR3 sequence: CASRVPGSNTGELFF. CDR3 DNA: TGTGCCAGCAGGGTTCCAGGGTCGAACACCGGGGAGCTGTTTTTT.

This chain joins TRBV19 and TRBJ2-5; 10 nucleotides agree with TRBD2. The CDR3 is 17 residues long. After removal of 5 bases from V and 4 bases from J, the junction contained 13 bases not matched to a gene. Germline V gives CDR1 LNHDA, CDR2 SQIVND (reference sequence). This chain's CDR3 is CASSAQTLAGRGETQYF. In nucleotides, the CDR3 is TGTGCCAGTAGTGCCCAGACACTAGCGGGGAGGGGAGAGACCCAGTACTTC.

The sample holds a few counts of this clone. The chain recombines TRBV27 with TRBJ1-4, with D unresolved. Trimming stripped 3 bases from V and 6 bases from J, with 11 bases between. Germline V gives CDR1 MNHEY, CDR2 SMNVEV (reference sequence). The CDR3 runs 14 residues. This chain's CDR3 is CASSFVGSDEKLFF. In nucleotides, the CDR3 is TGTGCCAGCAGTTTTGTGGGCAGTGATGAAAAACTGTTTTTT.

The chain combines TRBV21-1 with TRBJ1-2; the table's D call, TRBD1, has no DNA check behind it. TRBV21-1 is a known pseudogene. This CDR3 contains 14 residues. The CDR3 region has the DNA TGTGCCAGCGGCCCCCAGGGGGATAACTATGGCTACACCTTC. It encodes CASGPQGDNYGYTF.

The DNA of the CDR3 is TGTGCCTGGAGTGTAGGGACAGGGGTCACCTACGAGCAGTACTTC. Residues: CAWSVGTGVTYEQYF. J is TRBJ2-7 and V is TRBV30; 10 bases line up with TRBD1. Germline-derived CDR1 and CDR2 are GTSNPN and SVGIG (reference sequence). The CDR3 length is 15 residues. The ends lost 0 bases at V and 2 bases at J; junction bases unmatched: 4.

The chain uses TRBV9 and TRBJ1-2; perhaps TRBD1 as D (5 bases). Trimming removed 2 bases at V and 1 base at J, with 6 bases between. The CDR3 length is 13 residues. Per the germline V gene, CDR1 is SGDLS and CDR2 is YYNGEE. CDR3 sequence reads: CASSVDSNYGYTF. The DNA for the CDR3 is TGTGCCAGCAGCGTCGACAGTAACTATGGCTACACCTTC.

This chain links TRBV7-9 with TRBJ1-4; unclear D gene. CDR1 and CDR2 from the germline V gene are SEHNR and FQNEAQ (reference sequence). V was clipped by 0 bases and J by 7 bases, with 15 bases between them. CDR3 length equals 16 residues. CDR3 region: CASSLASGSKIEKLFF. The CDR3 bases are TGTGCCAGCAGCTTAGCGTCAGGCAGTAAGATTGAAAAACTGTTTTTT. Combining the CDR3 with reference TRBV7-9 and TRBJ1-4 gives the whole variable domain DTGVSQNPRHKITKRGQNVTFRCDPISEHNRLYWYRQTLGQGPEFLTYFQNEAQLEKSRLLSDRFSAERPKGSFSTLEIQRTEQGDSAMYLCASSLASGSKIEKLFFGSGTQLSVL.

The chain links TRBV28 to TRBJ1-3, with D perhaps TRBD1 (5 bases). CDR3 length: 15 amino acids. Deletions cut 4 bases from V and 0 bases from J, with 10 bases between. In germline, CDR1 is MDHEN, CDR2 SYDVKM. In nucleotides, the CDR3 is TGTGCCAGCAGTTCCCAGACAGTCTCTGGAAACACCATATATTTT. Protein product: CASSSQTVSGNTIYF.

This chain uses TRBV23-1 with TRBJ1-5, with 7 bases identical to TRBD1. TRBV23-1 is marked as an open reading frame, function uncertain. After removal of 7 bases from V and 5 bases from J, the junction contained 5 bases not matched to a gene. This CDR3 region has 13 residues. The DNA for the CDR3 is TGCGCCAGCACCAATGGGACAGATCAGCCCCAGCATTTT. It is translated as CASTNGTDQPQHF.

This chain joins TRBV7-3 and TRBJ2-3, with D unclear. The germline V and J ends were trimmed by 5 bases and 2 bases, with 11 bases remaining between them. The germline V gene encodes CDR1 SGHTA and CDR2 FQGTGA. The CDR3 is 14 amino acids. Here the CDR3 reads CASSPGGITDTQYF. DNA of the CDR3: TGTGCCAGCAGCCCCGGCGGTATCACAGATACGCAGTATTTT.

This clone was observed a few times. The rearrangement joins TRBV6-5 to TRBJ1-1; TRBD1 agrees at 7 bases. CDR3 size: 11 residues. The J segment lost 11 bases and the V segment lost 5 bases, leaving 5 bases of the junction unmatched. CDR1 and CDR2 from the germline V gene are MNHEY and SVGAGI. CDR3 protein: CASSLGTEAFF. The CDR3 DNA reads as TGTGCCAGCAGTCTAGGGACAGAGGCTTTCTTT.

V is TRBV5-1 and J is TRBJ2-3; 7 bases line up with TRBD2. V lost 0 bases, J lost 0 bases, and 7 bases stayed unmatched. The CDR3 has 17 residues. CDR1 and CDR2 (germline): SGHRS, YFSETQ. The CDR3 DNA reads TGCGCCAGCAGCTTGGGGGGAGCGGGGAGAAGCACAGATACGCAGTATTTT. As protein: CASSLGGAGRSTDTQYF.

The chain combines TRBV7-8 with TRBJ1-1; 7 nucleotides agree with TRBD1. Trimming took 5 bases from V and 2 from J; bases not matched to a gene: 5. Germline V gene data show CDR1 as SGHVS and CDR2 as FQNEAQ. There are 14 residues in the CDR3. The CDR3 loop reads CASSTGTANTEAFF. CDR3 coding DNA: TGTGCCAGCAGCACGGGGACAGCAAACACTGAAGCTTTCTTT. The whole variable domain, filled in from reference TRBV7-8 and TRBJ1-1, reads GAGVSQSPRYKVAKRGQDVALRCDPISGHVSLFWYQQALGQGPEFLTYFQNEAQLDKSGLPSDRFFAERPEGSVSTLKIQRTQQEDSAVYLCASSTGTANTEAFFGQGTRLTVV.

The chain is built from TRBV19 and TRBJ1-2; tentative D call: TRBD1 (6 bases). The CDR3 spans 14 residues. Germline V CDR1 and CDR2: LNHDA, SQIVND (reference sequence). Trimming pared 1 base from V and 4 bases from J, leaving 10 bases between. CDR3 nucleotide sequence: TGTGCCAGTAGTATAGGAGGGACAATCTATGGCTACACCTTC. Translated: CASSIGGTIYGYTF.

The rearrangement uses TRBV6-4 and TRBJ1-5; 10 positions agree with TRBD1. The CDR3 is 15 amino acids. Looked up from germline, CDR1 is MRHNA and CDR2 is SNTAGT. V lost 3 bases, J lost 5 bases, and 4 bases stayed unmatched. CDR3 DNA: TGTGCCAGCAGTGAATGCGGACAGGGGGATCAGCCCCAGCATTTT. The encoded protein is CASSECGQGDQPQHF.

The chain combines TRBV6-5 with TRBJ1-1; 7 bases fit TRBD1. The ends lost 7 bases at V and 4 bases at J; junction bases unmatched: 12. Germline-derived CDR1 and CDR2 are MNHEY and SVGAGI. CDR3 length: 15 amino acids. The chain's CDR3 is CASTSDRRLGTEAFF. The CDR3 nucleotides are TGTGCCAGCACCTCGGACAGGCGGCTTGGCACTGAAGCTTTCTTT.

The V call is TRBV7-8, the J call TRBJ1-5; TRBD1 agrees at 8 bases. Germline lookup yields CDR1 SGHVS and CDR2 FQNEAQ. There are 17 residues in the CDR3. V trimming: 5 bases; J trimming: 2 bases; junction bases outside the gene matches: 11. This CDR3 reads CASSPRQGSGGNQPQHF. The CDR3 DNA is TGTGCCAGCAGCCCCCGACAGGGGTCGGGTGGCAATCAGCCCCAGCATTTT.

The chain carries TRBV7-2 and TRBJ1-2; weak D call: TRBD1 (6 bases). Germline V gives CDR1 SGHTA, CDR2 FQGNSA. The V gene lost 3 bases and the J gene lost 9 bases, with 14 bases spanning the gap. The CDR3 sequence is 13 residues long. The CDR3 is CASSFPGQHSYTF. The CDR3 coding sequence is TGTGCCAGCAGCTTCCCGGGACAACATAGCTACACCTTC.

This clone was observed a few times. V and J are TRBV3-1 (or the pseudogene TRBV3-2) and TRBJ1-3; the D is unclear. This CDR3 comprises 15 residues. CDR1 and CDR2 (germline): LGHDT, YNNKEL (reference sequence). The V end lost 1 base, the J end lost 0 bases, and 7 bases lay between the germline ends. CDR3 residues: CASSQAVASGNTIYF. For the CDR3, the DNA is TGTGCCAGCAGCCAAGCAGTGGCCTCTGGAAACACCATATATTTT.

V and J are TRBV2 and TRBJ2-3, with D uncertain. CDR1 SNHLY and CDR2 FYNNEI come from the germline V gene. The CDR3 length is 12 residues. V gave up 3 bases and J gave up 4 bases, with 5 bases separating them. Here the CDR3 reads CASSERADTQYF. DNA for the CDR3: TGTGCCAGCAGTGAGCGAGCAGATACGCAGTATTTT.

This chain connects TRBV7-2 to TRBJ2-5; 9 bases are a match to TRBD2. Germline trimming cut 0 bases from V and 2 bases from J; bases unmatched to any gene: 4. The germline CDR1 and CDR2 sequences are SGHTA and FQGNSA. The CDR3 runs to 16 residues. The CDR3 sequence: CASSLALLAGQETQYF. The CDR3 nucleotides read TGTGCCAGCAGCTTAGCGCTGCTAGCGGGGCAAGAGACCCAGTACTTC.

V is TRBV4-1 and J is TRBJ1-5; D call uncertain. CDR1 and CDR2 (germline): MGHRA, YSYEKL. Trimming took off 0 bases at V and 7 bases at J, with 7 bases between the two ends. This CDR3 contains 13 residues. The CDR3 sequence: CASSQDQAQPQHF. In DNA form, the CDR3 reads TGCGCCAGCAGCCAAGACCAGGCCCAGCCCCAGCATTTT.

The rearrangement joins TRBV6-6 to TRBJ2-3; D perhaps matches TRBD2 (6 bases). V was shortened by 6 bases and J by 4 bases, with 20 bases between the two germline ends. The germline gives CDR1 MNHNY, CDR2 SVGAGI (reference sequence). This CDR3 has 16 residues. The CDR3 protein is CASRSISGWGADTQYF. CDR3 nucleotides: TGTGCCAGCAGATCAATTAGCGGCTGGGGCGCAGATACGCAGTATTTT.

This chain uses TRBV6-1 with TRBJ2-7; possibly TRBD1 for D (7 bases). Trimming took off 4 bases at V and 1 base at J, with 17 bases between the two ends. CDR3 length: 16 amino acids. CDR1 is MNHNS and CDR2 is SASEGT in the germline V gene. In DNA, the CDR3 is TGTGCCAGCAGTGCGATGGAGGGGGCTGCGTCCTACGAGCAGTACTTC. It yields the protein CASSAMEGAASYEQYF.